This TCR beta chain was captured by sequencing in a study of blood T cell repertoires in COVID-19. This table comes from immunoSEQ multiplex PCR, and its TCRdb copy is limited to in-frame clones, with some not included. The sample lists about 81,000 clones, 90% to 95% occurring once. The trim removed 1 base at V and 9 bases at J, leaving 8 bases unmatched. Germline CDR1 is MNHNS and CDR2 is SASEGT. This CDR3 spans 15 amino acids. The chain couples TRBV6-1 to TRBJ1-5, with 8 bases fitting TRBD1. The clonotype was recovered from a woman between 45 and 65 years old in a cohort sampled during active COVID-19. Material: peripheral blood. CDR3 loop: CASSEVRDRLGPQHF. In nucleotides, the CDR3 is TGTGCCAGCAGTGAAGTCCGGGACAGGTTAGGGCCCCAGCATTTT.